This T cell receptor beta chain was sequenced during a study of blood T cell repertoires in COVID-19. Turning to the study itself: Specimens from acute and convalescent COVID-19 originated in the United States, Italy and Spain. Sources were T cells, B-cell-depleted T cells, or PBMCs; the material itself was cDNA or gDNA.

Methods used by the authors: Researchers report that nucleated cell counts were estimated from reference gene primer amplification. The data were produced by immunoSEQ multiplex PCR, yet TCRdb's version contains in-frame clones alone and is incomplete. That table furnishes V, J and clone size, whereas the DNA furnished D and trimming. The repertoire includes around 460,000 clones, approximately 90% of them detected once, and roughly 0.84% sits in the top ten. CDR3 length: 14 amino acids. Germline V gene lookup returns CDR1 SQVTM and CDR2 ANQGSEA. V was pared by 2 bases and J by 5 bases, with 13 bases between.

Sequences were obtained from peripheral blood. The receptor was isolated from a man in his late teens or twenties with COVID-19, enrolled during active disease. The chain combines TRBV29-1 with TRBJ1-5, with D unresolved. CDR3: CSVETQSSHQPQHF. The CDR3, as DNA: TGCAGCGTTGAAACACAATCTTCGCATCAGCCCCAGCATTTT.